A single sample is the source of the 5 T cell receptor beta chains below, sequenced in a study of blood T cell repertoires in COVID-19. Only in-frame clones appear in the TCRdb table, and some are missing; sequencing was by immunoSEQ multiplex PCR. The sample has about 310,000 clones; roughly 90% are singletons. The sample consisted of peripheral blood. These receptors came from a woman in her 40s with COVID-19, enrolled during active disease.

The V call is TRBV29-1, the J call TRBJ2-3; 8 bases line up with TRBD1. CDR3 length equals 13 residues. Losses at the gene ends were 4 bases for V and 9 bases for J; bases not matched to a gene: 9. CDR1 and CDR2 from the germline V gene are SQVTM and ANQGSEA. CDR3 in amino acids: CSVVSTTGGTQYF. The CDR3 DNA reads as TGCAGCGTTGTCTCGACTACAGGGGGGACGCAGTATTTT.

This clone has just one count. The V gene is TRBV3-1 (or the pseudogene TRBV3-2), the J gene TRBJ2-1; weak D call: TRBD2 (5 bases). Germline V gene data show CDR1 as LGHDT and CDR2 as YNNKEL (reference sequence). The CDR3 is made up of 13 amino acids. Between the trimmed V and J ends, which lost 4 bases and 3 bases, there was a span of 7 bases. The CDR3 spells CASSPGNYNEQFF. As DNA, the CDR3 is TGTGCCAGCAGCCCCGGGAACTACAATGAGCAGTTCTTC.

The genes are TRBV5-1 and TRBJ2-3; TRBD1 is a possible D gene (6 bases). Germline V gene data show CDR1 as SGHRS and CDR2 as YFSETQ. CDR3 length equals 14 residues. Trimming cost V 3 bases and J 2 bases, with 10 bases left between them. CDR3 coding DNA: TGCGCCAGCAGCTCGGACAGCCCCACAGATACGCAGTATTTT. The encoded protein is CASSSDSPTDTQYF.

The genes are TRBV7-9 and TRBJ1-2; 11 nucleotides match TRBD1. The CDR3 consists of 14 residues. Looked up from germline, CDR1 is SEHNR and CDR2 is FQNEAQ (reference sequence). Trimming removed 5 bases from V and 6 bases from J; junction bases left unmatched: 5. The CDR3 nucleotides read TGTGCCAGCAGCAGAGGACAGGGGGCGGATGGCTACACCTTC. Protein product: CASSRGQGADGYTF.

The chain couples TRBV7-6 to TRBJ2-3; 7 positions match TRBD2. CDR3 length equals 17 residues. Germline lookup yields CDR1 SGHVS and CDR2 FNYEAQ. The V gene end was trimmed by 1 base and the J gene end by 0 bases; junction bases not matched to a gene: 7. For the CDR3, the DNA is TGTGCCAGCAGCTTAGTATTGCGGGGGTCGAGCACAGATACGCAGTATTTT. Amino acid sequence: CASSLVLRGSSTDTQYF.